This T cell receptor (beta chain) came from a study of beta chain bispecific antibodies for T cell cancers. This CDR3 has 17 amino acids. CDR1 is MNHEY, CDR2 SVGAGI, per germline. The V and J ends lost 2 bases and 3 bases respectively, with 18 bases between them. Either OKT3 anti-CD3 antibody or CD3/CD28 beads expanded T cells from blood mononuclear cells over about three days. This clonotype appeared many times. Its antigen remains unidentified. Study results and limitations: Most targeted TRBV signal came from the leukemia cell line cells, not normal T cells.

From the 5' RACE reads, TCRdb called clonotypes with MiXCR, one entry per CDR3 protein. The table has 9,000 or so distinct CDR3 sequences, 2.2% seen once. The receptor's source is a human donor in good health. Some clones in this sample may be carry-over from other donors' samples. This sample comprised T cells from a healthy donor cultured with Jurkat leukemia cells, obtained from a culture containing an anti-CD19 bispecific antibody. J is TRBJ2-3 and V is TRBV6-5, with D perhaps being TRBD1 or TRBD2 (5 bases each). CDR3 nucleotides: TGTGCCAGCAGTTACAGTTGGGACCCATCGGGAACAGATACGCAGTATTTT. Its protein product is CASSYSWDPSGTDTQYF.